This T cell receptor beta chain stems from a study of cytomegalovirus exposure and HLA in healthy donors. There are 16 residues in the CDR3. V shed 2 bases, J shed 4 bases, and the junction held 9 bases outside the gene matches. CDR1 is MRHNA, CDR2 SNTAGT, per germline. The PCR contained 60 Vbeta and 13 Jbeta primers. TCRdb's table, derived via immunoSEQ multiplex PCR, lists solely in-frame clones and lacks some. The data contain about 270,000 clones, under 80% of them singletons. V is TRBV6-4 and J is TRBJ2-3; 7 positions match TRBD2. Sequencing was performed on PBMCs. The sequence came from a female donor in good health and CMV-seronegative. The CDR3 bases are TGTGCCAGCAGTGACAGCGGCGGGAGTGGGGCAGATACGCAGTATTTT. It specifies CASSDSGGSGADTQYF.